What follows describes a single T cell receptor (beta chain). The antigen this receptor binds is unknown. No much larger clone is present one base from it, and per-base qualities are unavailable. This specimen belongs to a study of T cell changes during pregnancy in multiple sclerosis (dated by TCRdb to between 2018 and 2021). Context from the whole study: The study looked at changes in the T cell repertoire across pregnancy in women with multiple sclerosis.

The library was obtained by the immunoSEQ multiplex PCR assay. TCRdb retrieved this table from immuneACCESS and kept in-frame rearrangements only. Not all clones are present; in checked studies, unresolved V genes account for under half, and no reason is known for the remainder. Present in this sample are approximately 50,000 clones, roughly 95% of which were seen just once. The ten largest clones add up to around 0.3% of the sample. This receptor was obtained from a female donor with multiple sclerosis, enrolled in a pregnancy study. The sample consisted of CD4+ T cells from peripheral blood mononuclear cells, taken in the third trimester of pregnancy.

The CDR3 region: CASSITGGRQKAFF. Here is the DNA: TGTGCCAGTAGTATAACCGGGGGTCGCCAGAAAGCTTTCTTT. The chain was built from TRBV19 and TRBJ1-1; the D gene is perhaps TRBD1, on 5 matching bases. CDR1 and CDR2 were assigned from the germline V gene (reference sequence) as LNHDA and SQIVND. The CDR3 measures 14 amino acids from cysteine to phenylalanine. Just the 42-base CDR3 DNA is kept, in frame starting at base 1. The junction shows trimming of 2 bases on V and 9 bases on J, plus 16 bases between the germline ends.